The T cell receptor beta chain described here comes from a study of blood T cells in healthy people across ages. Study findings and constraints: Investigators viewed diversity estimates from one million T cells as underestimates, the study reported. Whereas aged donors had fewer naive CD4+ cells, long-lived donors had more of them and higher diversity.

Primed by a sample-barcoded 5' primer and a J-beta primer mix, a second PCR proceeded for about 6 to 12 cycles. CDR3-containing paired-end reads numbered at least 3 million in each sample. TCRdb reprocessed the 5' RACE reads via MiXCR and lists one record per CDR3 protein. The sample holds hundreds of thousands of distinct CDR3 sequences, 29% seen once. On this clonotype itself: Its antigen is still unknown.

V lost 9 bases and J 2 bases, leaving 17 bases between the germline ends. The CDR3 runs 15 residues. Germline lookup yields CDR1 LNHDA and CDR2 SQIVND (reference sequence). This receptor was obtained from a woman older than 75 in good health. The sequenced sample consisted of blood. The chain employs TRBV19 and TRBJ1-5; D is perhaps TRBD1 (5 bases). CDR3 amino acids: CASAWGVEGNQPQHF. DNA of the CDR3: TGTGCCAGCGCCTGGGGGGTGGAGGGCAATCAGCCCCAGCATTTT.